This T cell receptor (beta chain) appears in the sequencing data of a study of Graves' ophthalmopathy and Graves' hyperthyroidism. Symptoms, serum thyroxine and TRAb, thyroid ultrasound, and orbital computed tomography formed the diagnostic basis. Amplified TCR beta CDR3 regions were obtained using RNA transcripts as template. First-round RT-PCR employed HTBI primers, with a second-round multiplex PCR after it. TCRdb re-called the multiplex PCR reads with MiXCR, one entry per CDR3 protein. The sample yields about 550,000 distinct CDR3 sequences, less than 40% seen once. V was clipped by 0 bases and J by 11 bases; unmatched bases: 19. Germline-derived CDR1 and CDR2 are DFQATT and SNEGSKA (reference sequence). This CDR3 spans 17 amino acids.

Sequencing was carried out using peripheral blood or thyroid tissue (not recorded which). This sequence joins TRBV20-1 and TRBJ2-5; 9 bases agree with TRBD1. The receptor was isolated from an adult man with Graves' hyperthyroidism. The CDR3 protein is CSARDLRPDRTGDTQYF. The DNA for the CDR3 is TGCAGTGCTAGAGATCTCAGACCGGACAGGACAGGGGATACGCAGTACTTC.